Following are 28 T cell receptor beta chains from one sample sequenced in a study of OX40 agonist ivuxolimab in advanced cancers. Sequencing was performed with immunoSEQ multiplex PCR; in TCRdb, only in-frame clones are kept and a portion is missing. The profile shows around 60,000 clones, approximately 87% of them singletons. Sequenced material: CD4+ or CD8+ T cells sorted from blood, taken in a trial of the OX40 agonist ivuxolimab. These TCRs come from an adult with an advanced solid tumor such as melanoma, head and neck, liver or kidney cancer.

The genes are TRBV30 and TRBJ2-1; 9 bases fit TRBD2. Germline V gene data show CDR1 as GTSNPN and CDR2 as SVGIG (reference sequence). This CDR3 has 16 residues. The trim removed 1 base at V and 0 bases at J, leaving 4 bases unmatched. In DNA, the CDR3 is TGTGCCTGGAGTGCTCTAGCGGGGCCCTCCTACAATGAGCAGTTCTTC. It encodes CAWSALAGPSYNEQFF.

V usage is TRBV7-3 and J usage is TRBJ2-3; 8 bases agree with TRBD2. Trimming at V came to 5 bases and at J to 4 bases, leaving 14 bases not matched to a gene. Germline CDR1 SGHTA, CDR2 FQGTGA. This CDR3 is built from 17 residues. The chain's CDR3 is CASSRPSLAGGPDTQYF. The CDR3 nucleotides are TGTGCCAGCAGCCGGCCGTCCCTGGCGGGGGGTCCAGATACGCAGTATTTT.

The rearrangement joins TRBV21-1 to TRBJ1-5. TRBV21-1 is an annotated pseudogene. The CDR3 length is 16 residues. CDR3 in DNA: TGTGCCAGCAGCTACCACTGGGGACCTAACAATCAGCCCCAGCATTTT. Its translation is CASSYHWGPNNQPQHF.

The CDR3 is CASSLSAPSDTQYF. For the CDR3, the DNA is TGTGCCAGCAGCTTGTCGGCCCCCTCGGATACGCAGTATTTT. The chain employs TRBV5-4 and TRBJ2-3; unclear D gene. With 1 base removed from V and 6 bases from J, the gap between germline ends came to 12 bases. The length of the CDR3 is 14 residues. Germline lookup yields CDR1 SGHNT and CDR2 YYREEE (reference sequence). The variable domain in full, with the rest retrieved from reference TRBV5-4 and TRBJ2-3, is ETGVTQSPTHLIKTRGQQVTLRCSSQSGHNTVSWYQQALGQGPQFIFQYYREEENGRGNFPPRFSGLQFPNYSSELNVNALELDDSALYLCASSLSAPSDTQYFGPGTRLTVL.

This clone was seen once. The V and J genes are TRBV5-1 and TRBJ2-7; D tentatively fits TRBD1 or TRBD2 (5 bases each). V dropped 4 bases and J dropped 7 bases, with 18 bases sitting between them. From germline, CDR1 is SGHRS and CDR2 YFSETQ. The CDR3 length is 14 residues. DNA of the CDR3: TGCGCCAGCAGCGACTCCGGGACCGCGGGTGAGCAGTACTTC. This encodes CASSDSGTAGEQYF. The whole variable domain, remainder taken from reference TRBV5-1 and TRBJ2-7, is KAGVTQTPRYLIKTRGQQVTLSCSPISGHRSVSWYQQTPGQGLQFLFEYFSETQRNKGNFPGRFSGRQFSNSRSEMNVSTLELGDSALYLCASSDSGTAGEQYFGPGTRLTVT.

The chain is built from TRBV10-1 and TRBJ1-1, with D unresolved. Trimming took 4 bases from V and 5 from J, leaving 11 bases between them. The CDR3 is 13 residues long. Germline V lookup: CDR1 WNHNN, CDR2 SYGVQD (reference sequence). The CDR3 DNA reads as TGCGCCAGCAGTGCGACGCCGGAGACTGAAGCTTTCTTT. Translated, it gives CASSATPETEAFF.

In its sample, this clone was seen a few times. This chain connects TRBV7-9 to TRBJ2-3; TRBD2 matches at 7 bases. The CDR3 runs to 15 residues. Germline V gene data show CDR1 as SEHNR and CDR2 as FQNEAQ (reference sequence). V shed 0 bases and J 5 bases; nucleotides not matched to a gene: 5. The CDR3 loop is CASSLARAGEDTQYF. The CDR3 DNA sequence: TGTGCCAGCAGCTTAGCGAGGGCGGGAGAAGATACGCAGTATTTT.

The CDR3 loop reads CASSHRGDGYTF. CDR3 DNA: TGTGCCAGCTCACACAGGGGTGATGGCTACACCTTC. The rearrangement joins TRBV18 to TRBJ1-2, with TRBD1 matching 7 bases. The CDR3 length is 12 residues. Unmatched junction bases numbered 2, after V lost 4 bases and J lost 6 bases. Germline CDR1 reads KGHSH; CDR2 reads LQKENI.

V is TRBV27 and J is TRBJ1-6; TRBD1 aligns across 7 bases. The CDR3 loop spans 14 amino acids. The V gene end was trimmed by 5 bases and the J gene end by 7 bases; junction bases not matched to a gene: 5. Germline values: CDR1 MNHEY, CDR2 SMNVEV (reference sequence). The CDR3 region is CASSVSGGNSPLHF. The CDR3 DNA reads TGTGCCAGCAGTGTCTCAGGGGGGAATTCACCCCTCCACTTT.

The V and J genes are TRBV6-5 and TRBJ1-1; no firm D call. Trimming left V 6 bases short and J 6 bases short, with 20 bases between. The CDR3 covers 15 residues. The germline CDR1 and CDR2 sequences are MNHEY and SVGAGI. The CDR3 nucleotides are TGTGCCAGCAGCAGCCTCGGCGATGCTTCCGCTGAAGCTTTCTTT. Translation: CASSSLGDASAEAFF.

The chain recombines TRBV4-2 with TRBJ2-5; TRBD1 is a possible D gene (5 bases). The CDR3 totals 15 residues. The germline V gene has CDR1 LGHNA and CDR2 YNFKEQ. Trimming left V 4 bases short and J 1 base short, with 13 bases between. CDR3: CASSREGASQETQYF. Here the CDR3 DNA reads TGTGCCAGCAGCCGTGAAGGGGCTTCCCAAGAGACCCAGTACTTC.

The rearrangement uses TRBV7-3 and TRBJ2-1; D call uncertain. Trimming left V 2 bases short and J 6 bases short, with 14 bases between. The CDR3 runs 15 residues. Per germline, CDR1 SGHTA and CDR2 FQGTGA. The CDR3 DNA reads as TGTGCCAGCAGCTTATCCCCAGTAACGGGCAATGAGCAGTTCTTC. It is translated as CASSLSPVTGNEQFF. The full variable domain, rest sourced from reference TRBV7-3 and TRBJ2-1, is GAGVSQTPSNKVTEKGKYVELRCDPISGHTALYWYRQSLGQGPEFLIYFQGTGAADDSGLPNDRFFAVRPEGSVSTLKIQRTERGDSAVYLCASSLSPVTGNEQFFGPGTRLTVL.

The chain has TRBV11-2 and TRBJ2-2, with D tentatively TRBD2 (6 bases). The CDR3 is 17 amino acids. Germline-derived CDR1 and CDR2 are SGHAT and FQNNGV. Trimming shortened V by 2 bases and J by 2 bases, and 15 bases separated the two germline ends. The CDR3 region has the DNA TGTGCCAGCAGCTTATTAGGCGGGGCCTTAAACACCGGGGAGCTGTTTTTT. Amino acid sequence: CASSLLGGALNTGELFF. Full variable domain (rest looked up from reference TRBV11-2 and TRBJ2-2): EAGVAQSPRYKIIEKRQSVAFWCNPISGHATLYWYQQILGQGPKLLIQFQNNGVVDDSQLPKDRFSAERLKGVDSTLKIQPAKLEDSAVYLCASSLLGGALNTGELFFGEGSRLTVL.

CDR3 DNA sequence: TGTGCCAGCAGCCGCACCGGACAGAACACTGAAGCTTTCTTT. This sequence encodes CASSRTGQNTEAFF. The chain is built from TRBV7-8 and TRBJ1-1, with D perhaps matching TRBD1 (5 bases). Between the trimmed V and J ends, which lost 5 bases and 1 base, there was a span of 11 bases. The CDR3 has 14 amino acids. The germline CDR1 and CDR2 sequences are SGHVS and FQNEAQ.

This chain links TRBV11-2 with TRBJ2-5; D is perhaps TRBD1 (6 bases). The DNA end is more similar to TRBJ2-7, so the J call may be wrong. The germline gives CDR1 SGHAT, CDR2 FQNNGV. The CDR3 covers 14 residues. The CDR3 spells CASSERRQVAEQYF. For the CDR3, the DNA is TGTGCCAGCAGCGAACGGAGACAGGTCGCCGAGCAGTACTTC.

The chain combines TRBV14 with TRBJ1-2, with 7 positions matching TRBD1. This CDR3 is 15 amino acids long. The germline gives CDR1 SGHDN, CDR2 FVKESK. Trimming took 1 base from V and 8 from J; bases not matched to a gene: 10. The DNA for the CDR3 is TGTGCCAGCAGCCAAGCCTCAAGACAGGGTCAGGGCTACACCTTC. As protein: CASSQASRQGQGYTF. The full variable domain, completed using reference TRBV14 and TRBJ1-2, is EAGVTQFPSHSVIEKGQTVTLRCDPISGHDNLYWYRRVMGKEIKFLLHFVKESKQDESGMPNNRFLAERTGGTYSTLKVQPAELEDSGVYFCASSQASRQGQGYTFGSGTRLTVV.

This clone came up once. The rearrangement joins TRBV18 to TRBJ2-5; D unresolved. CDR3 length: 14 amino acids. CDR1 KGHSH and CDR2 LQKENI come from the germline V gene. Deletions cut 2 bases from V and 5 bases from J, with 12 bases between. The CDR3 region is CASSPRKGWETQYF. The CDR3 bases are TGTGCCAGCTCACCAAGGAAGGGATGGGAGACCCAGTACTTC.

The chain has TRBV19 and TRBJ2-3; 14 bases are a match to TRBD2. CDR3 size: 15 residues. Germline lookup yields CDR1 LNHDA and CDR2 SQIVND (reference sequence). The J segment lost 4 bases and the V segment lost 6 bases, leaving 3 bases of the junction unmatched. CDR3 protein: CASRGLAGVSDTQYF. CDR3 coding DNA: TGTGCCAGTAGGGGACTAGCGGGAGTATCAGATACGCAGTATTTT.

This chain joins TRBV25-1 and TRBJ2-2; D ambiguous. The CDR3 extends over 14 amino acids. The V gene lost 3 bases and the J gene lost 6 bases, with 11 bases spanning the gap. Germline-derived CDR1 and CDR2 are MGHDK and SYGVNS. The CDR3 is CASSDKFFAGELFF. The CDR3 nucleotides read TGTGCCAGCAGTGATAAGTTTTTCGCCGGGGAGCTGTTTTTT.

The chain carries TRBV19 and TRBJ1-2, with D tentatively TRBD1 (5 bases). The ends were cut back, 5 bases at V and 8 bases at J, with 24 bases in the middle. This CDR3 is 16 amino acids long. Germline assignment: CDR1 LNHDA and CDR2 SQIVND (reference sequence). CDR3 DNA sequence: TGTGCCAGTAGTGATCCGGGCCGGGACGACCTAGGAGGCTACACCTTC. Protein product: CASSDPGRDDLGGYTF.

The J gene is TRBJ2-5, the V gene TRBV5-1, with 9 bases that match TRBD2. The CDR3 loop spans 15 amino acids. Unmatched junction bases numbered 8, after V lost 5 bases and J lost 3 bases. Germline V CDR1 and CDR2: SGHRS, YFSETQ. Here the CDR3 reads CASSSLSGGKETQYF. The CDR3 DNA sequence: TGCGCCAGCAGTTCCCTTAGCGGGGGTAAAGAGACCCAGTACTTC.

This clone was detected once. The genes are TRBV9 and TRBJ2-4, with a possible D match to TRBD1 (6 bases). The CDR3 is 15 amino acids. Trimming removed 4 bases from V and 1 base from J, with 12 bases in between. Germline V gene data show CDR1 as SGDLS and CDR2 as YYNGEE. CDR3 residues: CASSPYQGAKNIQYF. For the CDR3, the DNA is TGTGCCAGCAGCCCATACCAGGGGGCCAAAAACATTCAGTACTTC.

The genes are TRBV6-1 and TRBJ1-1, with D unresolved. There are 15 residues in the CDR3. Trimming left V 1 base short and J 3 bases short, with 12 bases between. Germline-derived CDR1 and CDR2 are MNHNS and SASEGT. CDR3 sequence reads: CASSEGRTDYTEAFF. The CDR3 DNA sequence: TGTGCCAGCAGTGAAGGCAGGACGGACTACACTGAAGCTTTCTTT.

The genes are TRBV28 and TRBJ1-1, with TRBD1 matching 8 bases. The CDR3 has 12 residues. The V gene's germline CDR1 is MDHEN and CDR2 SYDVKM. Unmatched junction bases numbered 7, after V lost 11 bases and J lost 5 bases. The CDR3 sequence: CASDRGGTEAFF. The CDR3 DNA reads as TGTGCCTCAGACAGGGGCGGGACTGAAGCTTTCTTT. Filled out from reference TRBV28 and TRBJ1-1, the complete variable domain reads DVKVTQSSRYLVKRTGEKVFLECVQDMDHENMFWYRQDPGLGLRLIYFSYDVKMKEKGDIPEGYSVSREKKERFSLILESASTNQTSMYLCASDRGGTEAFFGQGTRLTVV.

The genes are TRBV7-2 and TRBJ2-2, with no clear D. The CDR3 runs to 15 residues. Trimming removed 3 bases at V and 3 bases at J, with 11 bases between. Germline values: CDR1 SGHTA, CDR2 FQGNSA. CDR3 sequence (DNA): TGTGCCAGCAGCTTCCGGAGCTTGGACACCGGGGAGCTGTTTTTT. It is translated as CASSFRSLDTGELFF.

This rearrangement joins TRBV5-4 to TRBJ2-3; D unclear. Germline CDR1 and CDR2: SGHNT and YYREEE (reference sequence). The CDR3 is made up of 14 amino acids. The V end was cut by 2 bases, the J end by 0 bases, with 7 bases between. The CDR3 nucleotides read TGTGCCAGCAGCTTTGGATCTAGCACAGATACGCAGTATTTT. Translating it yields CASSFGSSTDTQYF.

The chain links TRBV5-1 to TRBJ2-7; possible D gene TRBD2, 6 bases. The germline CDR1 and CDR2 sequences are SGHRS and YFSETQ. Trimming left V 4 bases short and J 2 bases short, with 13 bases between. The CDR3 is 14 residues long. The CDR3, as DNA: TGCGCCAGCAGCCGAGGAGGGACGACCTACGAGCAGTACTTC. Translation: CASSRGGTTYEQYF.

The chain uses TRBV20-1 and TRBJ2-3; TRBD2 might be the D (5 bases). CDR1 is DFQATT, CDR2 SNEGSKA, per germline (reference sequence). This CDR3 spans 11 amino acids. V was pared by 6 bases and J by 4 bases, with 8 bases between. CDR3 sequence (DNA): TGCAGTGCGGCGGAGGCAGATACGCAGTATTTT. It is translated as CSAAEADTQYF.